This is a list of T cell receptor beta chains from one sample in a study of T cell repertoires in cytomegalovirus infection. These TCRs' antigens remain unknown. Using its own MiXCR run on the reads, TCRdb lists one record per CDR3 protein. This sample yields about 70,000 distinct CDR3 sequences, of which 20% are seen a single time; roughly two thirds belongs to the top ten. The sequences come from CD8+ T cells from cultured PBMCs, collected from culture after CMV antigen stimulation. These receptors originate from a human donor in good health (CMV status not recorded). Some clones in this sample may be carry-over from other donors' samples. The CDR3 runs from the conserved cysteine through the conserved F or W. The D gene is left open where the match is weak. Only part of the rows carry a size: once, few, many, or a class if the clone is expanded.

clone size,J gene,D gene,V gene,CDR3 DNA,CDR3 protein
few,TRBJ2-7,-,TRBV7-2,TGTGCCAGCAGCTTCGACCAGGGGAAGAGCTCCTACGAGCAGTACTTC,CASSFDQGKSSYEQYF
-,TRBJ1-2,-,TRBV7-9,TGTGCCAGCAGCTTCGGTGCAGGGTCTGGCTACACCTTC,CASSFGAGSGYTF
once,TRBJ2-2,-,TRBV4-1,TGCGCCAGCCGGTCGGTGGACACCGGGGAGCTGTTTTTT,CASRSVDTGELFF
-,TRBJ2-5,TRBD1,TRBV7-2,TGTGCCAGCAGCTCGGACAGGCAACAAGAGACCCAGTACTTC,CASSSDRQQETQYF
-,TRBJ2-5,TRBD2,TRBV29-1,TGCAGCGTAAGACATGGACTAGCAGGGGAGACCCAGTACTTC,CSVRHGLAGETQYF
few,TRBJ1-5,-,TRBV4-1,TGCGCCAGCAGCCCCCCCCTTGGGAATCAGCCCCAGCATTTT,CASSPPLGNQPQHF
-,TRBJ1-5,-,TRBV27,TGTGCCAGCAGTCCAAGGACAGTGGATCAGCCCCAGCATTTT,CASSPRTVDQPQHF
-,TRBJ1-6,-,TRBV10-3,TGTGCCATCAGTGTGGACAGCTCCTATAATTCACCCCTCCACTTT,CAISVDSSYNSPLHF
-,TRBJ2-3,TRBD1,TRBV27,TGTGCCAGCAGTTCCCGTGACAGGGGTCTGTATGGCACAGATACGCAGTATTTT,CASSSRDRGLYGTDTQYF
-,TRBJ2-1,TRBD2,TRBV7-2,TGTGCCAGCCGTTCCGGGACTAGTCGGTACAATGAGCAGTTCTTC,CASRSGTSRYNEQFF
few,TRBJ2-1,TRBD1,TRBV7-9,TGTGCCAGCAGCTCGACAGGGGGCACCTACAATGAGCAGTTCTTC,CASSSTGGTYNEQFF
-,TRBJ1-6,TRBD1,TRBV4-2,TGTGCCAGCAGCCATTCCCCGAGACAGGGTTATTCACCCCTCCACTTT,CASSHSPRQGYSPLHF
few,TRBJ2-3,TRBD2,TRBV7-8,TGTGCCAGCAGCCCTTACAGGACTAGAGGGCTGCCAGATACGCAGTATTTT,CASSPYRTRGLPDTQYF